This TCR beta chain stems from a study of shared clonotypes between healthy human individuals. General study findings and limits: Clonotypes shared by all four sorted-subset donors had higher generation probabilities than non-shared clonotypes.

As to this clone: The antigen remains unidentified.

Germline loops: CDR1 SGHTA, CDR2 FQGNSA. The CDR3 is made up of 16 amino acids. Trimming pared 5 bases from V and 4 bases from J, leaving 17 bases between. TCRdb's table, derived via immunoSEQ multiplex PCR, lists solely in-frame clones and lacks some. The sample lists hundreds of thousands of clones, around 90% occurring once. The naive CD8 population came from CD45RO-negative cells selected for CCR7, without terminally differentiated effector memory CD45RA+ cells. The origin of this receptor is a man aged 25-40 years in good health. The sample consisted of naive CD8+ T cells sorted from blood. The V call is TRBV7-2, the J call TRBJ2-2; D is uncertain. The CDR3 sequence: CASSVFPQASTGELFF. The CDR3 region has the DNA TGTGCCAGCAGCGTCTTTCCGCAGGCCTCCACCGGGGAGCTGTTTTTT.